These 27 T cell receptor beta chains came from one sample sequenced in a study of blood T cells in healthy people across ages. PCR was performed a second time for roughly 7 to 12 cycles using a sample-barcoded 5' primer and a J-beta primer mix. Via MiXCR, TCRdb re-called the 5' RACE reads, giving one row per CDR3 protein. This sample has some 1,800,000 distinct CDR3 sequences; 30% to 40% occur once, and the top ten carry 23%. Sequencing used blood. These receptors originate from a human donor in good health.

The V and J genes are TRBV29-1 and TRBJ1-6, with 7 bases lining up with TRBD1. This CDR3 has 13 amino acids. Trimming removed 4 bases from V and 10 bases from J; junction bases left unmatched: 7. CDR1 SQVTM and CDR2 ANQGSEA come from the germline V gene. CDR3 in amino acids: CSVGTGTGSPLHF. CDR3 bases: TGCAGCGTTGGGACAGGCACGGGGTCACCCCTCCACTTT. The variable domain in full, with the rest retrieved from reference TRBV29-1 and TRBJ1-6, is SAVISQKPSRDICQRGTSLTIQCQVDSQVTMMFWYRQQPGQSLTLIATANQGSEATYESGFVIDKFPISRPNLTFSTLTVSNMSPEDSSIYLCSVGTGTGSPLHFGNGTRLTVT.

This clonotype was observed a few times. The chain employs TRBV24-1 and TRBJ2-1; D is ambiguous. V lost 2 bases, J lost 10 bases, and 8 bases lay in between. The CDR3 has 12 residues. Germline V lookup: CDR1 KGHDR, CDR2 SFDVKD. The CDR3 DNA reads TGTGCCACCAGTGATTGGGTAGACGAGCAGTTCTTC. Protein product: CATSDWVDEQFF.

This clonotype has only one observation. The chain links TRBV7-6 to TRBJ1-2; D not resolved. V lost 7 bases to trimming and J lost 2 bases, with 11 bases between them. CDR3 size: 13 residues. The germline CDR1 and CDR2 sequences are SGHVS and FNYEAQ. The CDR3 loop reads CASIDGFNYGYTF. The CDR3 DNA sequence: TGTGCCAGCATAGACGGATTCAACTATGGCTACACCTTC.

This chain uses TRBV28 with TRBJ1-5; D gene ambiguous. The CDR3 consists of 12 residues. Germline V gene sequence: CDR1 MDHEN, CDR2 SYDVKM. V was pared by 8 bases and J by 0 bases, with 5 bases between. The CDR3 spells CASANSNQPQHF. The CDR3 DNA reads TGTGCCAGCGCCAATAGCAATCAGCCCCAGCATTTT. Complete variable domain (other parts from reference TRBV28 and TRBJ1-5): DVKVTQSSRYLVKRTGEKVFLECVQDMDHENMFWYRQDPGLGLRLIYFSYDVKMKEKGDIPEGYSVSREKKERFSLILESASTNQTSMYLCASANSNQPQHFGDGTRLSIL.

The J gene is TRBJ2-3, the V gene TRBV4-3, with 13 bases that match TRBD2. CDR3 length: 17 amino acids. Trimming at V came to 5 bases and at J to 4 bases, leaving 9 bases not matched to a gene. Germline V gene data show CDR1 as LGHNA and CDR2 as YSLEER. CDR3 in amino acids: CASSSLAGGIPPDTQYF. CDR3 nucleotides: TGCGCCAGCAGCTCACTAGCGGGGGGGATTCCCCCAGATACGCAGTATTTT.

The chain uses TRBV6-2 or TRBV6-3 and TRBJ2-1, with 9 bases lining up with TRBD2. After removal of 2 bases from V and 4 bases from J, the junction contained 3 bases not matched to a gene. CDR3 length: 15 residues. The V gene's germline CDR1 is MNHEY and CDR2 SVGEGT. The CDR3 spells CASSYQGLAYNEQFF. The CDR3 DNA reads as TGTGCCAGCAGTTACCAGGGACTAGCTTACAATGAGCAGTTCTTC.

The CDR3 nucleotides read TGTGCCAGCAGCTTCTCGCTTGCCCAAGAGACCCAGTACTTC. Its protein product is CASSFSLAQETQYF. The V gene is TRBV3-1, the J gene TRBJ2-5; D is unresolved. The CDR3 runs to 14 residues. Germline assignment: CDR1 LGHDT and CDR2 YNNKEL (reference sequence). V shed 5 bases and J shed 1 base, with 11 bases lying between them.

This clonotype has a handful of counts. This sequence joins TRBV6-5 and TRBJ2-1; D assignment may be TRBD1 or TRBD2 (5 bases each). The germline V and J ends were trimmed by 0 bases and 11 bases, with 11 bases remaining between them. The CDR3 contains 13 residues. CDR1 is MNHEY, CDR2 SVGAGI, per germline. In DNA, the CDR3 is TGTGCCAGCAGTTACTCGACGAGGGGACAGCAGTTCTTC. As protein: CASSYSTRGQQFF.

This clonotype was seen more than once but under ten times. CDR3 sequence: CASTIGQGVSETQYF. The CDR3 coding sequence is TGTGCCAGCACCATAGGACAGGGGGTCTCGGAGACCCAGTACTTC. The chain has TRBV7-2 and TRBJ2-5, with 10 bases lining up with TRBD1. Germline assignment: CDR1 SGHTA and CDR2 FQGNSA. The CDR3 length is 15 residues. The V segment lost 7 bases and the J segment 5 bases; nucleotides outside the gene matches: 10. Combining the CDR3 with reference TRBV7-2 and TRBJ2-5 gives the whole variable domain GAGVSQSPSNKVTEKGKDVELRCDPISGHTALYWYRQSLGQGLEFLIYFQGNSAPDKSGLPSDRFSAERTGGSVSTLTIQRTQQEDSAVYLCASTIGQGVSETQYFGPGTRLLVL.

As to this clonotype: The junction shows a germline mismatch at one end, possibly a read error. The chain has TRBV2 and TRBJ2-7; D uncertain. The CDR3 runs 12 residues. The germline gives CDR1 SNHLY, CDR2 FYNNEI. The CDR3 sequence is CASSEGLNEQYF. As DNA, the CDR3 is TGTGCCAGCAGCGAAGGGCTAAACGAGCAGTACTTC.

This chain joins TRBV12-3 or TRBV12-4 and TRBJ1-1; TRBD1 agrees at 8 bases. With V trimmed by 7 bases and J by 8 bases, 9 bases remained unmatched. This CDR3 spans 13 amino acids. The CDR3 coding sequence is TGTGCCAGCATCACAAGGGGGACAGGAGAAGCTTTCTTT. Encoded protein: CASITRGTGEAFF.

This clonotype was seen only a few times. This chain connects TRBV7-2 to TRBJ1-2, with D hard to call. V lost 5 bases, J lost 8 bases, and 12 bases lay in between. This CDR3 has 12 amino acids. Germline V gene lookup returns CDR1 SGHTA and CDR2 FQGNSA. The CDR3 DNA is TGTGCCAGCAGCCCTCTTGGGAGAGGCTACACCTTC. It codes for CASSPLGRGYTF. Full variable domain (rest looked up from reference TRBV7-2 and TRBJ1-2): GAGVSQSPSNKVTEKGKDVELRCDPISGHTALYWYRQSLGQGLEFLIYFQGNSAPDKSGLPSDRFSAERTGGSVSTLTIQRTQQEDSAVYLCASSPLGRGYTFGSGTRLTVV.

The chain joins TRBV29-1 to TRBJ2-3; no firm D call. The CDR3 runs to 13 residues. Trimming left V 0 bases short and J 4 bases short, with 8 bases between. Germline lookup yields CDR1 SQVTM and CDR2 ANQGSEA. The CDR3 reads CSVEEVVADTQYF. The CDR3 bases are TGCAGCGTTGAAGAGGTGGTCGCAGATACGCAGTATTTT.

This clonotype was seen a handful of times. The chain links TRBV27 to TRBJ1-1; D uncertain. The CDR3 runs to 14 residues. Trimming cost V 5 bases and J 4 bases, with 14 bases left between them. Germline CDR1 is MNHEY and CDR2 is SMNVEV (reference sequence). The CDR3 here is CASSNKRWGTEAFF. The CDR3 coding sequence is TGTGCCAGCAGTAACAAACGGTGGGGCACTGAAGCTTTCTTT.

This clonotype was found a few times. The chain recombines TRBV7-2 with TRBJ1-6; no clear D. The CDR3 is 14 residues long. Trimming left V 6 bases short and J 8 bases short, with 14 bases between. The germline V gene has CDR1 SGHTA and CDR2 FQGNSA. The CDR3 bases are TGTGCCAGCAGGGTGAGGGCAGGTCATTCACCCCTCCACTTT. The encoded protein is CASRVRAGHSPLHF.

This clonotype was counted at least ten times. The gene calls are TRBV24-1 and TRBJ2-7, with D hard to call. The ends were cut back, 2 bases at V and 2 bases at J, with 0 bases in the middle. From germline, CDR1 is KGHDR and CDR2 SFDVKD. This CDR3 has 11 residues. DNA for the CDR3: TGTGCCACCAGTGATTCCTACGAGCAGTACTTC. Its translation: CATSDSYEQYF.

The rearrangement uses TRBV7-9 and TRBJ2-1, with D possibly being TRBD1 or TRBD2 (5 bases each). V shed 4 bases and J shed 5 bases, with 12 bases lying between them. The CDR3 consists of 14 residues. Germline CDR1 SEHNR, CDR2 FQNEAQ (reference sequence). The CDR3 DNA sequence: TGTGCCAGCAGCTATGGGACGGCGAACAATGAGCAGTTCTTC. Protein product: CASSYGTANNEQFF.

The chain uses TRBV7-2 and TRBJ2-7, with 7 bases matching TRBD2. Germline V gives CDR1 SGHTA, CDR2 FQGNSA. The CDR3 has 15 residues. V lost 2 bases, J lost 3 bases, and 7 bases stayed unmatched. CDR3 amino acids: CASSLTGGGFYEQYF. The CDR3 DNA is TGTGCCAGCAGCTTAACAGGCGGGGGATTCTACGAGCAGTACTTC.

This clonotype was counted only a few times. DNA for the CDR3: TGTGCCAGCAGTTTGTGGCAGAACTATGGCTACACCTTC. This codes for CASSLWQNYGYTF. The chain links TRBV27 to TRBJ1-2, with D hard to call. The CDR3 contains 13 residues. The V end was cut by 3 bases, the J end by 2 bases, with 7 bases between. Germline CDR1 and CDR2: MNHEY and SMNVEV (reference sequence).

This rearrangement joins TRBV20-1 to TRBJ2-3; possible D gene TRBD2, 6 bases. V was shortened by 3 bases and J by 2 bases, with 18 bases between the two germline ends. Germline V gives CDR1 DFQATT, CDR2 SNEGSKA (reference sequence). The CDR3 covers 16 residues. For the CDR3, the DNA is TGCAGTGCTAGTGGCGGGGAGGCTTCTTTCACAGATACGCAGTATTTT. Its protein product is CSASGGEASFTDTQYF.

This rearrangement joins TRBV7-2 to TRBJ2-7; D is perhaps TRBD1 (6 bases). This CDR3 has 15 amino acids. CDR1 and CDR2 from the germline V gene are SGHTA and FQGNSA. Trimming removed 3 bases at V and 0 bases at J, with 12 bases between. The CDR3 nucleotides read TGTGCCAGCAGCTTCCCGGGACACCGCTCCTACGAGCAGTACTTC. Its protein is CASSFPGHRSYEQYF.

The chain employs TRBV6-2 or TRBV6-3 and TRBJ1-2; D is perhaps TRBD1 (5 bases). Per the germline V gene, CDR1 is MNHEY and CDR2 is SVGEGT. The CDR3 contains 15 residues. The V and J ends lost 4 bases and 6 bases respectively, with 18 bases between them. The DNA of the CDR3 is TGTGCCAGCAGTTTCGGGGGATTCATGAGAGATGGCTACACCTTC. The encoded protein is CASSFGGFMRDGYTF.

CDR3 DNA sequence: TGTGCCAGCAGTGCGCCGTACCACAGCAATTCACCCCTCCACTTT. Translating gives CASSAPYHSNSPLHF. The chain uses TRBV28 and TRBJ1-6; no definite D call. This CDR3 contains 15 residues. Trimming cost V 5 bases and J 7 bases, with 15 bases left between them. Germline V CDR1 and CDR2: MDHEN, SYDVKM.

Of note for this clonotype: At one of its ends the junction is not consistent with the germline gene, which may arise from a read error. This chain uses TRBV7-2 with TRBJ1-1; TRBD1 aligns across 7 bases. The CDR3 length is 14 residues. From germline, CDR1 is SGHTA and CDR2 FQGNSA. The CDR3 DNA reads TGTGCCAGCAGCCTAACAGGGGATGGGACTGGAGCTTTCTTT. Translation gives CASSLTGDGTGAFF.

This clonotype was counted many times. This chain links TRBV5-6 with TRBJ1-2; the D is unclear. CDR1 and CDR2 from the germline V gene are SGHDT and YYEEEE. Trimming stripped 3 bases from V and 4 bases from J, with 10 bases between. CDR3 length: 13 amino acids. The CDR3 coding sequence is TGTGCCAGCAGCTCGTGGGGAGGCTATGGCTACACCTTC. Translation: CASSSWGGYGYTF.

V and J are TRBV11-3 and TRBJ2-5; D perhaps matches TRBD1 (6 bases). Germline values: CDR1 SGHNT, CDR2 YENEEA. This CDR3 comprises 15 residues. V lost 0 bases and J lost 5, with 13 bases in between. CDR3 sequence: CASSLETGVFETQYF. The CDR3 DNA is TGTGCCAGCAGCTTAGAGACAGGCGTTTTCGAGACCCAGTACTTC. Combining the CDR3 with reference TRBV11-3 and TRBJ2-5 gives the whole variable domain EAGVVQSPRYKIIEKKQPVAFWCNPISGHNTLYWYLQNLGQGPELLIRYENEEAVDDSQLPKDRFSAERLKGVDSTLKIQPAELGDSAVYLCASSLETGVFETQYFGPGTRLLVL.

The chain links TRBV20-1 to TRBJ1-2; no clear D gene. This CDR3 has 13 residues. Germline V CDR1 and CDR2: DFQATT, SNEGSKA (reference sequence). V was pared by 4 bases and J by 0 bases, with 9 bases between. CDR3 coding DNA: TGCAGTGCTATCCAGCTGACTAACTATGGCTACACCTTC. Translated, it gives CSAIQLTNYGYTF.